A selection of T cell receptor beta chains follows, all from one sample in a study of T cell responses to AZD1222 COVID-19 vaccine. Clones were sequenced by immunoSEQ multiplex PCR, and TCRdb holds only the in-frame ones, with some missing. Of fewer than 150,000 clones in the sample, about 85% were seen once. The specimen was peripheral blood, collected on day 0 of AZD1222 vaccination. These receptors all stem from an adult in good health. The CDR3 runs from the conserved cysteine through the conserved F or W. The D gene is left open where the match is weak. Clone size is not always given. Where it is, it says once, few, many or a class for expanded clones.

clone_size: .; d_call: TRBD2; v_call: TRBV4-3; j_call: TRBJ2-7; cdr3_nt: TGCGCCAGCAGCCAGGGGGGAGGGAACTACGAGCAGTACTTC; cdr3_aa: CASSQGGGNYEQYF
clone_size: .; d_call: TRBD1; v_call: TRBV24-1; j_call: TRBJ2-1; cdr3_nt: TGTGCCACCAGTGAGGTCCGGGACAGGGGCGGGAATGAGCAGTTCTTC; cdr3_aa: CATSEVRDRGGNEQFF
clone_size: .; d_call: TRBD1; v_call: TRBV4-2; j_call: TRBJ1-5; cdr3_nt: TGTGCCAGCAGCCAAGGACAGGGAAGCAATCAGCCCCAGCATTTT; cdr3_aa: CASSQGQGSNQPQHF
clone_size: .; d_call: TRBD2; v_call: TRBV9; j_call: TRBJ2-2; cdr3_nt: TGTGCCAGCAGCGTAGGGACTAGGACCACCGGGGAGCTGTTTTTT; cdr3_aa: CASSVGTRTTGELFF
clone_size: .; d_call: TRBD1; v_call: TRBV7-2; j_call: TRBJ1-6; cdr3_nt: TGTGCCAGCAGCCCAGCAGGGGGGCGTAATTCACCCCTCCACTTT; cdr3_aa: CASSPAGGRNSPLHF
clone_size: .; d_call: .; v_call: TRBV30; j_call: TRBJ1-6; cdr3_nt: TGTGCCTCCGGGCTCTTGGGGTCACCCCTCCACTTT; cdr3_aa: CASGLLGSPLHF
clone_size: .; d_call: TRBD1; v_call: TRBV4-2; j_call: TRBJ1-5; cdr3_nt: TGTGCCAGCAGTACGACAGGGGAGGACCAGCCCCAGCATTTT; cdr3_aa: CASSTTGEDQPQHF
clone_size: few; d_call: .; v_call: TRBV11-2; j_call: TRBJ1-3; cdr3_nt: TGTGCCAGCAGCGCCACAGGGATCTTTGGAAACACCATATATTTT; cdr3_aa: CASSATGIFGNTIYF
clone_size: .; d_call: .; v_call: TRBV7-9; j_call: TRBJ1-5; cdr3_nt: TGTGCCAGCAGCTTAGCTGGAGGGGGGAGCAATCAGCCCCAGCATTTT; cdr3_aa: CASSLAGGGSNQPQHF
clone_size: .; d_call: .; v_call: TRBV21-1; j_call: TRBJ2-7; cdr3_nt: TGTGCCAGCAGCAAAGGAAGTGGACAGGGCTCCTACGAGCAGTACTTC; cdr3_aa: CASSKGSGQGSYEQYF
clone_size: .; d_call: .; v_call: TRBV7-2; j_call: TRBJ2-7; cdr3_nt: TGTGCCAGCAGCTTAGGTCCGGCAGTCTCCTACGAGCAGTACTTC; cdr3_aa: CASSLGPAVSYEQYF
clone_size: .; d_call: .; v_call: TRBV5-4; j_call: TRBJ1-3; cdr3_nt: TGTGCCAGCAATCCAGGGGGAAACACCATATATTTT; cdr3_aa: CASNPGGNTIYF
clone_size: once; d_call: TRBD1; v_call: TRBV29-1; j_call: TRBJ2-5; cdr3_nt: TGCAGCGGAGCCGGGACAGGCTACCAAGAGACCCAGTACTTC; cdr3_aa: CSGAGTGYQETQYF
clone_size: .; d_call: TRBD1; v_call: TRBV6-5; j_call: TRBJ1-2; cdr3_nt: TGTGCCAGCAGTTACGCCGGGACAGAGTATGGCTACACCTTC; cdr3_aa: CASSYAGTEYGYTF
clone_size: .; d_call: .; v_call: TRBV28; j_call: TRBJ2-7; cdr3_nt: TGTGCCAGCAGTTCACCACCTACCGGGGAGCAGTACTTC; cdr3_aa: CASSSPPTGEQYF
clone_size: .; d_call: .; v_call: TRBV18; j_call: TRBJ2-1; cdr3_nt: TGTGCCAGCTCACCTCCAAGAGGGGATGAGCAGTTCTTC; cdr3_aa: CASSPPRGDEQFF